These 4 T cell receptor beta chains share one sample of origin, sequenced in a study of cytomegalovirus exposure and HLA in healthy donors. The primer mix had 60 Vbeta and 13 Jbeta primers. Generated by immunoSEQ multiplex PCR, the TCRdb table keeps only in-frame clones and is missing some. Its table lists around 150,000 clones. Material for sequencing was PBMCs. These receptors were collected from a man aged 40-55 years in good health and CMV-seronegative.

The CDR3 DNA reads TGTGCCAGCAGCATTCCCAGGGGGCCCCCTCTCTATGGCTACACCTTC. This sequence encodes CASSIPRGPPLYGYTF. The chain uses TRBV7-9 and TRBJ1-2, with 8 bases fitting TRBD1. The V and J ends lost 5 bases and 4 bases, in that order; junction bases with no gene match: 12. CDR3 length equals 16 residues. Germline V gene lookup returns CDR1 SEHNR and CDR2 FQNEAQ (reference sequence).

V and J are TRBV4-2 and TRBJ1-1; 9 nucleotides line up with TRBD1. Per germline, CDR1 LGHNA and CDR2 YNFKEQ. The trim removed 3 bases at V and 3 bases at J, leaving 11 bases unmatched. The CDR3 has 17 residues. CDR3 protein: CASSQRRDRASDTEAFF. The CDR3 nucleotides read TGTGCCAGCAGCCAGCGCCGGGACAGGGCTTCAGACACTGAAGCTTTCTTT.

J is TRBJ1-2 and V is TRBV7-2; 11 nucleotides agree with TRBD1. This CDR3 spans 16 amino acids. CDR1 is SGHTA and CDR2 is FQGNSA in the germline V gene. Germline trimming cut 2 bases from V and 4 bases from J; bases unmatched to any gene: 6. CDR3 sequence (DNA): TGTGCCAGCAGCTTATGGACAGGGGGCGCGGGCTATGGCTACACCTTC. It translates to CASSLWTGGAGYGYTF. Full variable domain (remainder filled in from reference TRBV7-2 and TRBJ1-2): GAGVSQSPSNKVTEKGKDVELRCDPISGHTALYWYRQSLGQGLEFLIYFQGNSAPDKSGLPSDRFSAERTGGSVSTLTIQRTQQEDSAVYLCASSLWTGGAGYGYTFGSGTRLTVV.

The V call is TRBV7-8, the J call TRBJ2-5; 8 positions match TRBD2. Germline V gene sequence: CDR1 SGHVS, CDR2 FQNEAQ. The J segment lost 2 bases and the V segment lost 5 bases, leaving 13 bases of the junction unmatched. The CDR3 length is 17 residues. The CDR3 region has the DNA TGTGCCAGCAGCCCTGGAGCCCTCCGGGGGGGGCAAGAGACCCAGTACTTC. This gives the protein CASSPGALRGGQETQYF.